This T cell receptor beta chain was identified in a study of human T cells and chemical hapten exposure. Study at large: Donors were sensitized with 2% DPC on the upper inner arm.

Trimming at V came to 10 bases and at J to 2 bases, leaving 13 bases not matched to a gene. Germline V lookup: CDR1 SGHVS, CDR2 FQNEAQ. CDR3 length equals 15 residues. Study findings and constraints: High-frequency TCRs, those above 1 in 1000, stayed the same after DPC sensitization. Given that the donors had alopecia, their immune response may differ from that seen in healthy people.

The sample holds many counts of this clonotype. No antigen is known for it. From the RACE reads, TCRdb called clonotypes with MiXCR, one entry per CDR3 protein. The sample holds roughly 40,000 distinct CDR3 sequences, roughly a tenth seen once. Time point in this sample: pre-sensitization, week 0. Documented treatment: therapeutic diphenylcyclopropenone sensitization with weekly scalp DPC. The J gene is TRBJ2-7, the V gene TRBV7-8, with 8 nucleotides matching TRBD1. This clonotype was obtained from a man aged 30 to 39 with alopecia areata. Some clones in this sample may be carry-over from other donors' samples. The source material was whole blood, sampled in connection with sensitization to the hapten diphenylcyclopropenone (DPC). CDR3 region: CAILIARDRTYEQYF. DNA of the CDR3: TGTGCCATCCTTATCGCCCGGGACAGGACCTACGAGCAGTACTTC.